One and the same sample provided the 25 T cell receptor beta chains below, sequenced in a study of blood T cell repertoires in COVID-19 (dated by TCRdb to about 2020). Libraries were constructed by the immunoSEQ multiplex PCR assay. In its TCRdb copy, this immuneACCESS table keeps in-frame sequences only and misses some clones. Where compared with another copy, unresolved V genes explain less than half of these, and the others have no known cause. This sample lists almost 35,000 clones; 80% were detected once. 31% of the sample rests with the top ten. The material sequenced was peripheral blood. The origin of the receptors is a man older than 75 with acute or convalescent COVID-19.

V usage is TRBV9 and J usage is TRBJ2-1; 8 bases match TRBD2. The CDR3 length is 18 residues. V trimming: 3 bases; J trimming: 3 bases; junction bases outside the gene matches: 14. CDR1 is SGDLS, CDR2 YYNGEE, per germline. CDR3 sequence (DNA): TGTGCCAGCAGCGACCCCTGGGGTAGCGGGAAAGTCTACAATGAGCAGTTCTTC. It encodes CASSDPWGSGKVYNEQFF.

The gene calls are TRBV3-1 (or the pseudogene TRBV3-2) and TRBJ1-1; D is possibly TRBD1 (5 bases). Deletions cut 5 bases from V and 10 bases from J, with 17 bases between. CDR3 length: 13 residues. Germline CDR1 reads LGHDT; CDR2 reads YNNKEL (reference sequence). The CDR3 bases are TGTGCCAGCAGCGGGGACTCGCTTGGAGGAGCTTTCTTT. This translates into CASSGDSLGGAFF.

There are a few counts of this clone. The chain couples TRBV27 to TRBJ2-1, with D unclear. Germline CDR1 reads MNHEY; CDR2 reads SMNVEV (reference sequence). The germline V and J ends were trimmed by 6 bases and 0 bases, with 12 bases remaining between them. This CDR3 contains 15 residues. CDR3 sequence: CASSPWASSYNEQFF. In DNA form, the CDR3 reads TGTGCCAGCAGCCCCTGGGCGAGCTCCTACAATGAGCAGTTCTTC.

This clone was counted only a few times. This chain connects TRBV7-2 to TRBJ2-1; 10 bases align to TRBD1. Germline CDR1 and CDR2: SGHTA and FQGNSA. This CDR3 region has 14 residues. The junction had 4 bases not matched to a gene; V was cut back by 6 bases and J by 5 bases. CDR3 DNA: TGTGCCAGCAGGACCGGGACAGGGGACAATGAGCAGTTCTTC. It yields the protein CASRTGTGDNEQFF.

The rearrangement links TRBV19 to TRBJ1-1; no clear D gene. CDR3 size: 13 residues. Trimming cost V 2 bases and J 3 bases, with 7 bases left between them. CDR1 is LNHDA and CDR2 is SQIVND in the germline V gene (reference sequence). Here the CDR3 reads CASSIRVYTEAFF. The CDR3 nucleotides are TGTGCCAGTAGTATAAGAGTATACACTGAAGCTTTCTTT.

The V gene is TRBV4-2, the J gene TRBJ2-7; 9 positions agree with TRBD1. The germline gives CDR1 LGHNA, CDR2 YNFKEQ. The V gene end was trimmed by 1 base and the J gene end by 4 bases; junction bases not matched to a gene: 11. CDR3 length: 17 residues. CDR3 region: CASSQAQGAVILYEQYF. CDR3 coding DNA: TGTGCCAGCAGCCAAGCACAGGGGGCTGTCATTCTTTACGAGCAGTACTTC.

The chain has TRBV4-1 and TRBJ2-1; the match to TRBD2 covers 10 bases. V lost 2 bases, J lost 5 bases, and 6 bases stayed unmatched. Germline V gene lookup returns CDR1 MGHRA and CDR2 YSYEKL. The CDR3 contains 16 residues. CDR3 DNA sequence: TGCGCCAGCAGCCAAATACTAGCGGGATCTAACAATGAGCAGTTCTTC. This translates into CASSQILAGSNNEQFF.

The rearrangement links TRBV3-1 (or the pseudogene TRBV3-2) to TRBJ2-7; D possibly corresponds to TRBD1 (6 bases). The CDR3 spans 14 residues. The V gene lost 4 bases and the J gene lost 5 bases, with 15 bases spanning the gap. Germline CDR1 is LGHDT and CDR2 is YNNKEL (reference sequence). CDR3 loop: CASSLASGEHEQYF. The DNA of the CDR3 is TGTGCCAGCAGCCTGGCCTCAGGGGAACACGAGCAGTACTTC.

This clone occurred a few times. The V gene is TRBV18, the J gene TRBJ2-5, with D unresolved. In germline, CDR1 is KGHSH, CDR2 LQKENI. V was trimmed by 3 bases and J by 3 bases, leaving 8 bases between them. This CDR3 has 13 amino acids. The CDR3 sequence: CASSPSAKETQYF. The DNA of the CDR3 is TGTGCCAGCTCACCCTCCGCTAAAGAGACCCAGTACTTC.

The V gene is TRBV19, the J gene TRBJ2-1, with D hard to call. CDR1 is LNHDA and CDR2 is SQIVND in the germline V gene (reference sequence). Trimming took 5 bases from V and 8 from J, leaving 22 bases between them. The CDR3 is made up of 16 amino acids. The CDR3 spells CASSPTRVRLTDEQFF. In DNA form, the CDR3 reads TGTGCCAGTAGTCCGACCCGGGTGAGGCTCACGGATGAGCAGTTCTTC.

The chain has TRBV5-4 and TRBJ2-7; 12 bases map to TRBD1. CDR1 is SGHNT, CDR2 YYREEE, per germline (reference sequence). The CDR3 covers 16 residues. Trimming removed 3 bases from V and 6 bases from J; junction bases left unmatched: 10. The DNA for the CDR3 is TGTGCCAGCAGCTCCCCCGCCGGGACAGGGGGCGGCGAGCAGTACTTC. This codes for CASSSPAGTGGGEQYF.

CDR3 sequence reads: CASGFSGEDTQYF. The CDR3 DNA follows: TGTGCTAGTGGTTTCTCGGGGGAGGATACGCAGTATTTT. This chain joins TRBV12-5 and TRBJ2-3; tentatively, D is TRBD2 (6 bases). Germline CDR1 and CDR2: LGHNT and FRNRAP. The CDR3 has 13 amino acids. Trimming took 3 bases from V and 6 from J, leaving 10 bases between them.

V is TRBV5-1 and J is TRBJ2-6; TRBD1 matches at 9 bases. After removal of 2 bases from V and 0 bases from J, the junction contained 6 bases not matched to a gene. The CDR3 contains 18 residues. Germline lookup yields CDR1 SGHRS and CDR2 YFSETQ. The CDR3 protein is CASSLAGTGSSGANVLTF. Here the CDR3 DNA reads TGCGCCAGCAGCTTAGCCGGGACAGGGAGCTCTGGGGCCAACGTCCTGACTTTC.

This clone was counted a single time. The J gene is TRBJ2-2, the V gene TRBV9; D gene ambiguous. Per the germline V gene, CDR1 is SGDLS and CDR2 is YYNGEE. Trimming removed 3 bases from V and 6 bases from J, with 6 bases in between. CDR3 length equals 12 residues. The CDR3 reads CASSALAGELFF. In DNA form, the CDR3 reads TGTGCCAGCAGCGCCTTAGCCGGGGAGCTGTTTTTT.

The chain uses TRBV6-5 and TRBJ2-5; 8 bases map to TRBD2. There are 13 residues in the CDR3. In germline, CDR1 is MNHEY, CDR2 SVGAGI. Losses at the gene ends were 7 bases for V and 5 bases for J; bases not matched to a gene: 6. The CDR3 is CASTTGGLETQYF. The CDR3 region has the DNA TGTGCCAGCACTACGGGAGGGCTGGAGACCCAGTACTTC.

This chain connects TRBV2 to TRBJ2-1, with D tentatively TRBD2 (5 bases). The V gene's germline CDR1 is SNHLY and CDR2 FYNNEI. The CDR3 consists of 13 residues. The germline V and J ends were trimmed by 3 bases and 8 bases, with 11 bases remaining between them. CDR3 loop: CASSDGLGDEQFF. The CDR3 DNA reads as TGTGCCAGCAGTGATGGACTTGGAGATGAGCAGTTCTTC.

The chain has TRBV7-2 and TRBJ1-3; 7 bases match TRBD1. This CDR3 is 16 amino acids long. Trimming at V came to 5 bases and at J to 4 bases, leaving 11 bases not matched to a gene. Germline V gene sequence: CDR1 SGHTA, CDR2 FQGNSA. This CDR3 is CASSEGQLILGNTIYF. The CDR3 bases are TGTGCCAGCAGCGAGGGACAGCTTATATTGGGAAACACCATATATTTT.

The rearrangement joins TRBV7-3 to TRBJ1-6, with D possibly TRBD1 on 6 matching bases. V lost 5 bases and J 2 bases, leaving 16 bases between the germline ends. This CDR3 region has 17 residues. The V gene's germline CDR1 is SGHTA and CDR2 FQGTGA. Here the CDR3 DNA reads TGTGCCAGCAGCATTAACAGGGTCAGAACCTATAATTCACCCCTCCACTTT. Translated: CASSINRVRTYNSPLHF. The full variable domain, in which reference TRBV7-3 and TRBJ1-6 provide the parts outside the CDR3, is GAGVSQTPSNKVTEKGKYVELRCDPISGHTALYWYRQSLGQGPEFLIYFQGTGAADDSGLPNDRFFAVRPEGSVSTLKIQRTERGDSAVYLCASSINRVRTYNSPLHFGNGTRLTVT.

This chain joins TRBV7-3 and TRBJ2-7; 8 positions match TRBD2. The CDR3 totals 13 residues. The trim removed 5 bases at V and 3 bases at J, leaving 3 bases unmatched. The germline CDR1 and CDR2 sequences are SGHTA and FQGTGA. The DNA for the CDR3 is TGTGCCAGCAGCCGACGGGAGGGCTACGAGCAGTACTTC. Translating gives CASSRREGYEQYF.

The chain carries TRBV6-6 and TRBJ1-6; 8 nucleotides align to TRBD1. The CDR3 runs to 15 residues. Germline assignment: CDR1 MNHNY and CDR2 SVGAGI (reference sequence). The trim removed 8 bases at V and 7 bases at J, leaving 10 bases unmatched. CDR3 coding DNA: TGTGCCAGCTCAAGTAGGACAGGGCGGAATTCACCCCTCCACTTT. This translates into CASSSRTGRNSPLHF.

The gene calls are TRBV18 and TRBJ2-7; 10 bases align to TRBD2. The V gene's germline CDR1 is KGHSH and CDR2 LQKENI. The CDR3 is 15 amino acids. Losses at the gene ends were 3 bases for V and 3 bases for J; bases not matched to a gene: 5. The DNA of the CDR3 is TGTGCCAGCTCACCGCAGGGACTAGCGAGCTACGAGCAGTACTTC. Its protein is CASSPQGLASYEQYF.

V and J are TRBV6-4 and TRBJ2-7; 9 nucleotides align to TRBD2. The V gene's germline CDR1 is MRHNA and CDR2 SNTAGT. This CDR3 has 15 residues. Trimming removed 0 bases from V and 2 bases from J; junction bases left unmatched: 2. Here the CDR3 reads CASSDSGGRAYEQYF. The CDR3 bases are TGTGCCAGCAGTGACTCCGGCGGGAGGGCCTACGAGCAGTACTTC.

The chain employs TRBV9 and TRBJ2-6; 9 positions match TRBD1. The CDR3 consists of 17 residues. Trimming at V came to 5 bases and at J to 1 base, leaving 7 bases not matched to a gene. Germline values: CDR1 SGDLS, CDR2 YYNGEE. The CDR3 here is CASRMGQGRSGANVLTF. The CDR3 DNA reads TGTGCCAGCAGAATGGGACAGGGCCGTTCTGGGGCCAACGTCCTGACTTTC.

J is TRBJ1-2 and V is TRBV5-1; TRBD1 might be the D (6 bases). In germline, CDR1 is SGHRS, CDR2 YFSETQ. V was shortened by 4 bases and J by 4 bases, with 14 bases between the two germline ends. This CDR3 comprises 14 residues. The CDR3 sequence: CASSPGDGSYGYTF. The CDR3 bases are TGCGCCAGCAGCCCAGGGGACGGCAGCTATGGCTACACCTTC.

The V and J genes are TRBV30 and TRBJ2-5; D possibly corresponds to TRBD2 (6 bases). V lost 2 bases and J 5 bases, leaving 12 bases between the germline ends. This CDR3 has 13 amino acids. Germline loops: CDR1 GTSNPN, CDR2 SVGIG (reference sequence). The CDR3 here is CAWSRRAGETQYF. CDR3 nucleotide sequence: TGTGCCTGGAGTCGCAGGGCGGGGGAGACCCAGTACTTC.